This entry lists 6 T cell receptor beta chains sequenced from one sample in a study of T cell clones after liver transplantation. This table comes from immunoSEQ multiplex PCR, and its TCRdb copy is limited to in-frame clones, with some not included. Of about 99,000 clones in the sample, around 86% were seen once. The specimen comprised CD4+ T cells from blood, sampled before liver transplant. The receptors originated from a human donor who received a liver transplant.

The V call is TRBV11-2, the J call TRBJ2-7; a weak D match, TRBD1 (6 bases). Germline CDR1 SGHAT, CDR2 FQNNGV. V lost 1 base, J lost 4 bases, and 14 bases lay in between. This CDR3 contains 15 residues. This CDR3 reads CASSLVPGHVYEQYF. The CDR3 DNA sequence: TGTGCCAGCAGCTTAGTTCCGGGACACGTATACGAGCAGTACTTC.

In its sample, this clone was seen once. The chain is built from TRBV5-1 and TRBJ1-1, with D maybe TRBD1 (6 bases). CDR1 SGHRS and CDR2 YFSETQ come from the germline V gene. V lost 6 bases and J 4 bases, leaving 22 bases between the germline ends. This CDR3 spans 16 amino acids. CDR3 in amino acids: CASTETTGRSGTEAFF. DNA for the CDR3: TGCGCCAGCACCGAAACGACAGGTCGGTCGGGCACTGAAGCTTTCTTT.

The gene calls are TRBV10-2 and TRBJ1-2; 9 bases line up with TRBD1. This CDR3 region has 12 residues. Germline V lookup: CDR1 WSHSY, CDR2 SAAADI. The V and J ends lost 3 bases and 14 bases, in that order; junction bases with no gene match: 7. CDR3 sequence (DNA): TGCGCCAGCAGTGAAGCCACAGGGGGCAGAACCTTC. Encoded protein: CASSEATGGRTF.

The genes are TRBV5-4 and TRBJ1-2; D remains ambiguous. This CDR3 contains 14 residues. Germline-derived CDR1 and CDR2 are SGHNT and YYREEE (reference sequence). V shed 0 bases and J shed 1 base, with 7 bases lying between them. The CDR3 sequence is CASSLGADNYGYTF. Here the CDR3 DNA reads TGTGCCAGCAGCTTGGGGGCGGATAACTATGGCTACACCTTC.

CDR3 in DNA: TGTGCCACCAGCAGAGATAAAGGGACTAGCGCCCTTAATGAGCAGTTCTTC. Protein product: CATSRDKGTSALNEQFF. The chain joins TRBV15 to TRBJ2-1, with 10 bases that match TRBD2. With V trimmed by 0 bases and J by 7 bases, 9 bases remained unmatched. Germline CDR1 is LNHNV and CDR2 is YYDKDF (reference sequence). The CDR3 spans 17 residues.

The chain has TRBV7-8 and TRBJ2-1; 9 bases are a match to TRBD2. From germline, CDR1 is SGHVS and CDR2 FQNEAQ. The junction had 9 bases not matched to a gene; V was cut back by 5 bases and J by 10 bases. The CDR3 is 14 amino acids. The CDR3 bases are TGTGCCAGCAGCCACGGCGGGGGGGCTCGGGAGCAGTTCTTC. Its protein is CASSHGGGAREQFF.